This record looks at one T cell receptor beta chain sequence and its context. Its matching antigen is unknown. Sampled blood was obtained at baseline, cycle 4 day 1, and cycle 7 day 1. Measured with immunoSEQ multiplex PCR; TCRdb has only the in-frame clones, and not every one. The sample yields roughly 42,000 clones, about nine tenths seen once. The sample comes from a study of OX40 agonist ivuxolimab in advanced cancers. Study-level background: Patients enrolled in dose escalation were diagnosed with hepatocellular carcinoma, melanoma, renal cell or head and neck cancer. Study results and caveats: Blood T cells, both CD4+ and CD8+, expanded clonally by week 6 at 0.1 to 3.0 mg/kg.

The sample in question was CD4+ or CD8+ T cells sorted from blood, obtained in a trial of the OX40 agonist ivuxolimab. The clonotype comes from an adult with an advanced solid tumor such as melanoma, head and neck, liver or kidney cancer.

CDR3: CAWSVTGVSHEQYF. The CDR3 DNA reads TGTGCCTGGAGTGTAACAGGGGTAAGCCACGAGCAGTACTTC. This sequence joins TRBV30 and TRBJ2-7; TRBD1 matches 7 bases. V was clipped by 0 bases and J by 5 bases; unmatched bases: 7. Germline assignment: CDR1 GTSNPN and CDR2 SVGIG (reference sequence). The CDR3 has 14 amino acids.